Listed below are T cell receptor beta chains from one sample, sequenced in a study of shared clonotypes between healthy human individuals. The data were produced by immunoSEQ multiplex PCR, yet TCRdb's version contains in-frame clones alone and is incomplete. The sample lists around 700,000 clones; approximately 79% were seen once. Sequences were obtained from memory CD4+ T cells sorted from blood. The source of these receptors is a woman aged 30 to 39 in good health. CDR3s include the opening cysteine and the closing phenylalanine or tryptophan. The order of the fields is V gene, clone size, J gene, D gene, CDR3 length, CDR3 DNA, CDR3 protein. The D gene is left open where the match is weak. Size is stated for part of the rows, as once, few or many counts, or as a class when the clone is expanded.

v_gene: TRBV5-4
abundance: -
j_gene: TRBJ2-2
d_gene: TRBD2
len: 15
CDR3nt: TGTGCCAGCAGACTAGCGGGAGGGCCCACCGGGGAGCTGTTTTTT
CDR3aa: CASRLAGGPTGELFF

v_gene: TRBV5-1
abundance: -
j_gene: TRBJ2-1
d_gene: -
len: 14
CDR3nt: TGCGCCAGCAGCTTCGCGCTCTCCTACAATGAGCAGTTCTTC
CDR3aa: CASSFALSYNEQFF

v_gene: TRBV20-1
abundance: -
j_gene: TRBJ2-7
d_gene: -
len: 11
CDR3nt: TGCAGTGCTAGGGCCAAACGCGAGCAGTACTTC
CDR3aa: CSARAKREQYF

v_gene: TRBV5-1
abundance: once
j_gene: TRBJ2-1
d_gene: TRBD2
len: 16
CDR3nt: TGCGCCAGCAGCGACGATACGGGAGGTATCTACAATGAGCAGTTCTTC
CDR3aa: CASSDDTGGIYNEQFF

v_gene: TRBV6-6
abundance: -
j_gene: TRBJ1-1
d_gene: -
len: 11
CDR3nt: TGTGCCAGCGGGCAGGGCCCTGAAGCTTTCTTT
CDR3aa: CASGQGPEAFF

v_gene: TRBV18
abundance: -
j_gene: TRBJ2-1
d_gene: TRBD2
len: 16
CDR3nt: TGTGCCAGCTCTCAAGGGACTAGCGGGAGCTACAATGAGCAGTTCTTC
CDR3aa: CASSQGTSGSYNEQFF

v_gene: TRBV10-3
abundance: -
j_gene: TRBJ2-6
d_gene: -
len: 18
CDR3nt: TGTGCCATCAGTGATAGTTTGGGCGAGTACTCTGGGGCCAACGTCCTGACTTTC
CDR3aa: CAISDSLGEYSGANVLTF

v_gene: TRBV23-1
abundance: few
j_gene: TRBJ2-3
d_gene: TRBD2
len: 16
CDR3nt: TGCGCCAGCAGCCAAAGGGCTAGCGGGAGTACAGATACGCAGTATTTT
CDR3aa: CASSQRASGSTDTQYF

v_gene: TRBV5-4
abundance: -
j_gene: TRBJ2-3
d_gene: TRBD1
len: 14
CDR3nt: TGTGCCAGCAGCCCGGGACAGTCACGAGATACGCAGTATTTT
CDR3aa: CASSPGQSRDTQYF

v_gene: TRBV19
abundance: -
j_gene: TRBJ1-5
d_gene: -
len: 16
CDR3nt: TGTGCCAGTAGTATAGAGGCCACAGAACACAATCAGCCCCAGCATTTT
CDR3aa: CASSIEATEHNQPQHF

v_gene: TRBV19
abundance: -
j_gene: TRBJ2-7
d_gene: TRBD2
len: 15
CDR3nt: TGTGCCAGTCGAAGTGGAGCGGGAAGCTCCTACGAGCAGTACTTC
CDR3aa: CASRSGAGSSYEQYF

v_gene: TRBV10-3
abundance: -
j_gene: TRBJ2-1
d_gene: -
len: 11
CDR3nt: TGTGCCATCAGTGAGCGGAATGAGCAGTTCTTC
CDR3aa: CAISERNEQFF

v_gene: TRBV19
abundance: -
j_gene: TRBJ1-5
d_gene: -
len: 15
CDR3nt: TGTGCCTCCCGGGGAGGGGCTGGGGGCAATCAGCCCCAGCATTTT
CDR3aa: CASRGGAGGNQPQHF

v_gene: TRBV11-2
abundance: -
j_gene: TRBJ2-7
d_gene: -
len: 15
CDR3nt: TGTGCCAGCAGCTTAGGTCCGACACGGATCCTTGAGCAGTACTTC
CDR3aa: CASSLGPTRILEQYF

v_gene: TRBV2
abundance: -
j_gene: TRBJ2-7
d_gene: TRBD2
len: 19
CDR3nt: TGTGCCAGCAGTGATACCGGGACTAGCGGAGGCCCCCGCTCCTACGAGCAGTACTTC
CDR3aa: CASSDTGTSGGPRSYEQYF

v_gene: TRBV11-2
abundance: once
j_gene: TRBJ2-7
d_gene: -
len: 15
CDR3nt: TGTGCCAGCAGCTTAGCGATCGCTAGCCCCAGGGAGCAGTACTTC
CDR3aa: CASSLAIASPREQYF

v_gene: TRBV19
abundance: -
j_gene: TRBJ2-7
d_gene: -
len: 16
CDR3nt: TGTGCCAGTAGTCCGAGAGGAGGACTCTACTCCTACGAGCAGTACTTC
CDR3aa: CASSPRGGLYSYEQYF

v_gene: TRBV19
abundance: -
j_gene: TRBJ1-1
d_gene: TRBD1
len: 14
CDR3nt: TGTGCCAGTAGTGTCGGACAGGTAAACACTGAAGCTTTCTTT
CDR3aa: CASSVGQVNTEAFF

v_gene: TRBV5-4
abundance: -
j_gene: TRBJ1-6
d_gene: -
len: 15
CDR3nt: TGTGCCAGCAGCTGGGACCAGGGCGGGCATTCACCCCTCCACTTT
CDR3aa: CASSWDQGGHSPLHF

v_gene: TRBV23-1
abundance: -
j_gene: TRBJ2-7
d_gene: -
len: 16
CDR3nt: TGCGCCAGCAGTCAATCGGAGGCATCCGAAGAGTACGAGCAGTACTTC
CDR3aa: CASSQSEASEEYEQYF

v_gene: TRBV29-1
abundance: -
j_gene: TRBJ1-1
d_gene: -
len: 14
CDR3nt: TGCAGCGTTGAAGTGGGGCGGACGAACACTGAAGCTTTCTTT
CDR3aa: CSVEVGRTNTEAFF

v_gene: TRBV10-3
abundance: -
j_gene: TRBJ2-7
d_gene: TRBD1
len: 14
CDR3nt: TGTGCCATCAGGAGGGACAGGGAGGTCGGCGAGCAGTACTTC
CDR3aa: CAIRRDREVGEQYF

v_gene: TRBV5-1
abundance: -
j_gene: TRBJ2-6
d_gene: TRBD1
len: 15
CDR3nt: TGCGCCAGCAGCTTTCAGGGGGCTGGGGCCAACGTCCTGACTTTC
CDR3aa: CASSFQGAGANVLTF